These 13 T cell receptor beta chains originate from one sample sequenced in a study of shared clonotypes between healthy human individuals. Sequencing used immunoSEQ multiplex PCR; TCRdb keeps in-frame clones, though not all of them. The table lists about 2.4 million clones, 90% to 95% of them singletons. Source material: naive CD4+ T cells from PBMCs. Noted subset: CD45RA+ positively selected. The receptor source for this set is a man aged 18 to 35 in good health. Some clones in this sample may be carry-over from other donors' samples.

Regarding this clone: This CDR3 is also generated by other DNA sequences in the sample. This chain joins TRBV7-2 and TRBJ2-7; TRBD1 or TRBD2 may be the D gene (5 bases each). The length of the CDR3 is 14 residues. Germline CDR1 reads SGHTA; CDR2 reads FQGNSA. With 4 bases removed from V and 2 bases from J, the gap between germline ends came to 12 bases. As DNA, the CDR3 is TGTGCCAGCAGCTCAACCCGGGGACCCTACGAGCAGTACTTC. As protein: CASSSTRGPYEQYF. The complete variable domain, with remaining parts taken from reference TRBV7-2 and TRBJ2-7, reads GAGVSQSPSNKVTEKGKDVELRCDPISGHTALYWYRQSLGQGLEFLIYFQGNSAPDKSGLPSDRFSAERTGGSVSTLTIQRTQQEDSAVYLCASSSTRGPYEQYFGPGTRLTVT.

The CDR3: CASSQGGLAGVRNIQYF. The CDR3 DNA follows: TGCGCCAGCAGCCAAGGAGGACTAGCGGGAGTGAGAAACATTCAGTACTTC. The chain has TRBV4-1 and TRBJ2-4; TRBD2 agrees at 13 bases. Germline V CDR1 and CDR2: MGHRA, YSYEKL. The CDR3 consists of 17 residues. V lost 1 base to trimming and J lost 6 bases; unmatched junction nucleotides: 6.

This rearrangement joins TRBV2 to TRBJ2-3; no clear D gene. V gave up 4 bases and J gave up 3 bases, with 14 bases separating them. The CDR3 extends over 15 amino acids. Germline-derived CDR1 and CDR2 are SNHLY and FYNNEI. In nucleotides, the CDR3 is TGTGCCAGCAGTGTAGGGTCAAAAGGAACAGATACGCAGTATTTT. This translates into CASSVGSKGTDTQYF.

This chain joins TRBV9 and TRBJ2-1; 9 nucleotides align to TRBD1. This CDR3 comprises 16 residues. Germline CDR1 reads SGDLS; CDR2 reads YYNGEE. J gave up 4 bases and V 0 bases, and 5 bases lay outside the gene matches. The CDR3 region has the DNA TGTGCCAGCAGCGTAGCCGGACAGGGGCTATACAATGAGCAGTTCTTC. This gives the protein CASSVAGQGLYNEQFF.

This CDR3 reads CASSRTGTGSYEQYF. CDR3 in DNA: TGTGCCAGCAGCCGAACCGGGACAGGCTCCTACGAGCAGTACTTC. The V gene is TRBV4-2, the J gene TRBJ2-7; TRBD1 agrees at 8 bases. V shed 4 bases, J shed 0 bases, and the junction held 5 bases outside the gene matches. Germline V gene lookup returns CDR1 LGHNA and CDR2 YNFKEQ. The CDR3 has 15 amino acids.

The chain combines TRBV7-9 with TRBJ2-2; D is unresolved. Germline V gives CDR1 SEHNR, CDR2 FQNEAQ (reference sequence). CDR3 length equals 12 residues. The V end was cut by 2 bases, the J end by 7 bases, with 5 bases between. The CDR3 is CASSLRGGELFF. CDR3 nucleotide sequence: TGTGCCAGCAGCTTAAGAGGCGGGGAGCTGTTTTTT.

The chain combines TRBV6-6 with TRBJ2-5; 7 nucleotides agree with TRBD1. V shed 8 bases, J shed 1 base, and the junction held 4 bases outside the gene matches. The CDR3 covers 13 residues. Germline CDR1 reads MNHNY; CDR2 reads SVGAGI (reference sequence). The CDR3 coding sequence is TGTGCCAGCTTCCGGACAGGCCAAGAGACCCAGTACTTC. It yields the protein CASFRTGQETQYF.

The chain is built from TRBV9 and TRBJ1-1; maybe TRBD1 (6 bases). The CDR3 is 13 amino acids. The V gene's germline CDR1 is SGDLS and CDR2 YYNGEE. Trimming took off 3 bases at V and 3 bases at J, with 9 bases between the two ends. CDR3 sequence (DNA): TGTGCCAGCAGCGAACAGGGTCACACTGAAGCTTTCTTT. Amino acids: CASSEQGHTEAFF.

The CDR3 region has the DNA TGTGCCAGCAGCTTAAGGGTACTAGCGGGAGTGTCAGATACGCAGTATTTT. Protein: CASSLRVLAGVSDTQYF. V usage is TRBV11-2 and J usage is TRBJ2-3, with 11 bases fitting TRBD2. The CDR3 spans 17 residues. Germline lookup yields CDR1 SGHAT and CDR2 FQNNGV. Germline trimming cut 2 bases from V and 4 bases from J; bases unmatched to any gene: 8.

The chain employs TRBV7-9 and TRBJ1-2; tentative D call: TRBD1 (6 bases). The CDR3 is 13 amino acids. The germline gives CDR1 SEHNR, CDR2 FQNEAQ (reference sequence). V lost 4 bases, J lost 7 bases, and 13 bases lay in between. The CDR3 sequence: CASSYPGDGGYTF. CDR3 nucleotides: TGTGCCAGCAGCTACCCAGGGGATGGTGGCTACACCTTC. The whole variable domain, filled in from reference TRBV7-9 and TRBJ1-2, reads DTGVSQNPRHKITKRGQNVTFRCDPISEHNRLYWYRQTLGQGPEFLTYFQNEAQLEKSRLLSDRFSAERPKGSFSTLEIQRTEQGDSAMYLCASSYPGDGGYTFGSGTRLTVV.

A word on this clone: Different DNA sequences within this sample yield the same CDR3. The rearrangement uses TRBV30 and TRBJ2-7, with no clear D. Trimming took 3 bases from V and 1 from J, leaving 10 bases between them. The CDR3 has 13 amino acids. From germline, CDR1 is GTSNPN and CDR2 SVGIG (reference sequence). The chain's CDR3 is CAWRSLVSYEQYF. CDR3 DNA sequence: TGTGCCTGGAGGAGCTTGGTTTCCTACGAGCAGTACTTC.

V and J are TRBV5-4 and TRBJ1-2; D uncertain. This CDR3 contains 15 residues. V shed 2 bases and J shed 4 bases, with 15 bases lying between them. In germline, CDR1 is SGHNT, CDR2 YYREEE (reference sequence). CDR3 amino acids: CASSLKTEGFYGYTF. In DNA, the CDR3 is TGTGCCAGCAGCTTAAAGACGGAGGGCTTCTATGGCTACACCTTC.

The V gene is TRBV6-5, the J gene TRBJ2-1; 9 bases match TRBD2. CDR1 and CDR2 (germline): MNHEY, SVGAGI. V lost 6 bases and J lost 5; bases outside the gene matches: 8. This CDR3 region has 15 residues. DNA for the CDR3: TGTGCCAGCAGGTCAACCCTAGCGGGAAACAATGAGCAGTTCTTC. Protein product: CASRSTLAGNNEQFF.